These T cell receptor beta chains were read from a single sample in a study of blood T cell repertoires in COVID-19. The data were produced by immunoSEQ multiplex PCR, yet TCRdb's version contains in-frame clones alone and is incomplete. The repertoire holds a few hundred thousand clones, with roughly 84% as singletons. Sequencing was done on a sample of PBMCs or T cells enriched from blood (not recorded which). The receptor set was obtained from a man aged 25-40 years in a cohort exposed to, infected with or recovered from COVID-19 (not recorded which). Each CDR3 is given with its conserved first and last residue. D genes are given only for firm matches. Only some rows state a clone size, as once, few, many or a class for expanded clones.

clone size	V gene	D gene	J gene	CDR3 protein	CDR3 DNA
once	TRBV5-1	NA	TRBJ2-7	CASSLGIANEQYF	TGCGCCAGCAGCTTGGGAATAGCTAACGAGCAGTACTTC
NA	TRBV7-9	NA	TRBJ2-1	CASSFTPRLDYSYNEQFF	TGTGCCAGCAGCTTTACACCACGACTGGACTACTCCTACAATGAGCAGTTCTTC
NA	TRBV29-1	NA	TRBJ2-7	CSVKGQSSYEQYF	TGCAGCGTCAAGGGGCAGAGCTCCTACGAGCAGTACTTC
NA	TRBV15	NA	TRBJ2-7	CATSRDRGSRKEDF	TGTGCCACCAGCAGAGATCGCGGCTCGAGAAAAGAAGACTTC
NA	TRBV4-1	TRBD1	TRBJ1-2	CASSQVGGQGLYGYTF	TGCGCCAGCAGCCAAGTCGGGGGACAGGGGCTTTATGGCTACACCTTC
NA	TRBV28	NA	TRBJ1-4	CASSFVDSLPGKLFF	TGTGCCAGCAGTTTCGTGGATTCTCTACCGGGAAAACTGTTTTTT
NA	TRBV10-3	NA	TRBJ1-5	CAITPTAGQPQHF	TGTGCCATCACTCCGACAGCGGGACAGCCCCAGCATTTT
NA	TRBV2	NA	TRBJ1-4	CASREQRNEKLFF	TGTGCCAGCAGGGAACAGCGAAATGAAAAACTGTTTTTT
NA	TRBV7-6	NA	TRBJ2-7	CASSGGSLEQYF	TGTGCCAGCAGTGGAGGGTCGCTCGAGCAGTACTTC
NA	TRBV7-6	NA	TRBJ2-5	CASMLGREGTQYF	TGTGCCAGCATGCTCGGGCGGGAAGGGACCCAGTACTTC
NA	TRBV11-2	NA	TRBJ2-6	CASSLGPDRANVLTF	TGTGCCAGCAGCTTAGGTCCGGACAGGGCCAACGTCCTGACTTTC
NA	TRBV29-1	NA	TRBJ2-6	CSVADKRANVLTF	TGCAGCGTCGCGGACAAAAGGGCCAACGTCCTGACTTTC
NA	TRBV7-2	TRBD2	TRBJ2-7	CASSLGLAGVEQYF	TGTGCCAGCAGCTTAGGGCTAGCGGGAGTTGAGCAGTACTTC
once	TRBV3-1/TRBV3-2	NA	TRBJ2-2	CASSQGAQNTGELFF	TGTGCCAGCAGCCAAGGGGCTCAGAACACAGGGGAGCTGTTTTTT
NA	TRBV19	NA	TRBJ1-1	CASSIRASGTEAFF	TGTGCCAGTAGTATAAGGGCGTCGGGGACTGAAGCTTTCTTT
NA	TRBV2	NA	TRBJ1-6	CASSERESSYNSPLHF	TGTGCCAGCAGTGAGAGGGAAAGCTCCTATAATTCACCCCTCCACTTT
NA	TRBV4-3	NA	TRBJ2-1	CASSSLRGNEQFF	TGCGCCAGCAGCTCCTTAAGGGGGAATGAGCAGTTCTTC
NA	TRBV5-1	TRBD2	TRBJ2-3	CASSSGLAAVFRDTQYF	TGCGCCAGCAGCTCCGGACTAGCGGCAGTATTCAGAGATACGCAGTATTTT
NA	TRBV16	NA	TRBJ1-2	CASSRTGFYGYTF	TGTGCCAGCAGCCGAACAGGATTCTATGGCTACACCTTC
once	TRBV5-1	NA	TRBJ2-5	CASSFSQQETQYF	TGCGCCAGCAGCTTTAGCCAGCAAGAGACCCAGTACTTC
NA	TRBV29-1	TRBD1	TRBJ1-2	CSVESNLGQGPNYGYTF	TGCAGCGTTGAAAGCAACCTGGGACAGGGACCAAACTATGGCTACACCTTC
NA	TRBV5-1	NA	TRBJ2-2	CASSSPSGTGELFF	TGCGCCAGCAGTTCCCCATCAGGGACCGGGGAGCTGTTTTTT
NA	TRBV27	NA	TRBJ1-2	CASGQGNNYGYTF	TGTGCCAGCGGGCAGGGTAATAACTATGGCTACACCTTC
NA	TRBV28	TRBD2	TRBJ2-1	CASSEGLAGVYNEQFF	TGTGCCAGCAGCGAGGGACTAGCGGGAGTCTACAATGAGCAGTTCTTC
NA	TRBV28	TRBD1	TRBJ1-1	CASSLGTGYTEAFF	TGTGCCAGCAGTTTAGGGACAGGATACACTGAAGCTTTCTTT
NA	TRBV6-4	TRBD2	TRBJ2-3	CASSELAGDSDTQYF	TGTGCCAGCAGTGAACTAGCGGGAGATTCGGATACGCAGTATTTT
once	TRBV27	TRBD1	TRBJ2-7	CASTQGQGRSDEQYF	TGTGCCAGCACTCAGGGACAGGGCAGGAGTGATGAGCAGTACTTC
NA	TRBV9	NA	TRBJ2-2	CASSPGQGGTGELFF	TGTGCCAGCAGCCCCGGACAGGGAGGGACCGGGGAGCTGTTTTTT
NA	TRBV27	NA	TRBJ2-1	CASSLYLSSYNEQFF	TGTGCCAGCAGTTTATATCTAAGCTCCTACAATGAGCAGTTCTTC
NA	TRBV6-6	TRBD1	TRBJ2-7	CASSQDRGRVYEQYF	TGTGCCAGCAGTCAAGACAGGGGGCGCGTCTACGAGCAGTACTTC
NA	TRBV19	TRBD2	TRBJ2-1	CASSINRLAGESGEQFF	TGTGCCAGTAGTATAAATAGACTAGCGGGAGAGTCGGGTGAGCAGTTCTTC
NA	TRBV6-6	TRBD1	TRBJ2-5	CASRGQGTETQYF	TGTGCCAGCAGAGGACAGGGGACGGAGACCCAGTACTTC
NA	TRBV7-9	NA	TRBJ2-3	CASSLEVTSDTQYF	TGTGCCAGCAGCTTAGAGGTGACTTCAGATACGCAGTATTTT
NA	TRBV27	NA	TRBJ1-2	CASSLWGIGGFGGYTF	TGTGCCAGCAGTTTATGGGGTATCGGGGGGTTTGGTGGCTACACCTTC
NA	TRBV9	TRBD2	TRBJ2-3	CASSVVPAGGADTQYF	TGTGCCAGCAGCGTAGTTCCAGCGGGAGGAGCAGATACGCAGTATTTT
NA	TRBV27	NA	TRBJ1-3	CASSSNRASGNTIYF	TGTGCCAGCAGTTCCAACAGGGCCTCTGGAAACACCATATATTTT
few	TRBV5-1	NA	TRBJ2-7	CASSLGQLSYEQYF	TGCGCCAGCAGCTTGGGTCAATTGTCCTACGAGCAGTACTTC
NA	TRBV27	TRBD2	TRBJ2-3	CASGVGTSGTDTQYF	TGTGCCAGCGGAGTCGGCACTAGCGGCACAGATACGCAGTATTTT
few	TRBV7-6	TRBD1	TRBJ2-3	CASSQRGGGRGTDTQYF	TGTGCCAGCAGCCAGAGAGGGGGCGGCCGTGGCACAGATACGCAGTATTTT
once	TRBV6-1	NA	TRBJ1-3	CASSERVSGNTIYF	TGTGCCAGCAGTGAGAGGGTTTCTGGAAACACCATATATTTT
NA	TRBV24-1	NA	TRBJ2-2	CATSRSVGELFF	TGTGCCACCTCCAGGTCGGTTGGGGAGCTGTTTTTT
NA	TRBV6-5	TRBD1	TRBJ2-6	CASTGGAGANVLTF	TGTGCCAGTACAGGGGGCGCTGGGGCCAACGTCCTGACTTTC
NA	TRBV7-9	TRBD1	TRBJ2-7	CASRSGQSSYEQYF	TGTGCCAGCAGATCGGGACAGAGCTCCTACGAGCAGTACTTC
few	TRBV6-5	TRBD1	TRBJ2-1	CASSYSPGTGGYEQFF	TGTGCCAGCAGTTACTCTCCCGGGACAGGGGGCTATGAGCAGTTCTTC
NA	TRBV19	NA	TRBJ1-1	CASKIWDTDTEAFF	TGTGCCAGTAAAATCTGGGACACGGACACTGAAGCTTTCTTT
NA	TRBV6-4	NA	TRBJ1-4	CASSGRVGEKLFF	TGTGCCAGCAGTGGCAGGGTAGGAGAAAAACTGTTTTTT
NA	TRBV3-1/TRBV3-2	TRBD1	TRBJ2-6	CASSPGQGNPSGANVLTF	TGTGCCAGCAGCCCGGGACAGGGGAATCCGTCTGGGGCCAACGTCCTGACTTTC
NA	TRBV7-2	TRBD2	TRBJ2-7	CASSPPGLAGNEQYF	TGTGCCAGCAGCCCCCCTGGACTAGCGGGAAACGAGCAGTACTTC
NA	TRBV2	NA	TRBJ2-7	CASSVGGNPYEQYF	TGTGCCAGCAGTGTAGGCGGGAATCCTTACGAGCAGTACTTC
NA	TRBV28	TRBD2	TRBJ2-7	CASISGRRGNEQYF	TGTGCCAGCATCAGCGGGAGGAGGGGCAACGAGCAGTACTTC
NA	TRBV2	TRBD1	TRBJ1-1	CASRTSARTGDTEAFF	TGTGCCAGCAGGACCTCGGCGAGGACAGGGGACACTGAAGCTTTCTTT
once	TRBV27	TRBD2	TRBJ2-7	CASSPIKAGVYEQYF	TGTGCCAGCAGCCCGATAAAAGCGGGAGTTTACGAGCAGTACTTC
NA	TRBV28	NA	TRBJ1-5	CASSFPRRSGDQPQHF	TGTGCCAGCAGTTTCCCCCGCAGATCAGGCGATCAGCCCCAGCATTTT